The rows below give T cell receptor beta chains drawn from one sample of a study of blood T cells in healthy people across ages. A single record per CDR3 protein comes from TCRdb applying MiXCR to the 5' RACE reads. The table records about 810,000 distinct CDR3 sequences, roughly 40% of them present only once. The sample taken for sequencing was blood. Every receptor here comes from a man aged 18 to 29 in good health. CDR3s include the opening cysteine and the closing phenylalanine or tryptophan. A D gene is named only where the DNA matches it firmly. The size entry is marked missing in some rows and otherwise reads once, few, many or a size class.

clone_size j_call v_call d_call cdr3_nt cdr3_aa
once TRBJ2-7 TRBV6-6 TRBD1 TGTGCCAGCAGTGGGACAGAGAGCTCCTACGAGCAGTACTTC CASSGTESSYEQYF
few TRBJ1-2 TRBV3-1 NA TGTGCCAGCAGCCAACTACCTAGGACGGGCTATGGCTACACCTTC CASSQLPRTGYGYTF
NA TRBJ2-5 TRBV20-1 TRBD2 TGCAGTGCTAGGGGGCGGGGGGCGTACAATGAGCAGTACTTC CSARGRGAYNEQYF
few TRBJ2-1 TRBV6-5 NA TGTGCCAGCAGTCCTAGACAAATCGCCTACAATGAGCAGTTCTTC CASSPRQIAYNEQFF
few TRBJ2-7 TRBV4-3 NA TGCGCCAGCAGCCAAAACAGCAGGGGAGCCTACAATGAGCAGTACTTC CASSQNSRGAYNEQYF
once TRBJ1-1 TRBV7-2 NA TGTGCCAGCAGCGAAAATCCAGGGGTGGGCACTGAAGCTTTCTTT CASSENPGVGTEAFF
few TRBJ2-1 TRBV7-2 TRBD2 TGTGCCAGCAGCTTAGTTGGCGGTAGCGGGGTTAGTGAGCAGTTCTTC CASSLVGGSGVSEQFF
few TRBJ2-1 TRBV28 NA TGTGCCAGCAGCCCGACTCAAGACAATGAGCAGTTCTTC CASSPTQDNEQFF
once TRBJ2-7 TRBV3-1 NA TGTGCCAGCAGCCAAGATGTAGGGGGTTGGAATGAGCAGTACTTC CASSQDVGGWNEQYF
many TRBJ1-2 TRBV20-1 NA TGCAGTGCTAGAGAGGGGGGTGGCTACACCTTC CSAREGGGYTF
many TRBJ2-3 TRBV12-3/TRBV12-4 NA TGTGCCAGCAGTTTAGAGATAGCGTCGGCTAGCGACCCCACAGATACGCAGTATTTT CASSLEIASASDPTDTQYF
NA TRBJ1-6 TRBV6-5 NA TGTGCCAGCAGCACCACCCGGACAGAGAATTCACCCCTCCACTTT CASSTTRTENSPLHF
NA TRBJ1-4 TRBV18 NA TGTGCCAGCTCATCCGCTCAAACTGCAACTAATGAAAAACTGTTTTTT CASSSAQTATNEKLFF
few TRBJ2-2 TRBV9 NA TGTGCCAGCAGCGTCCAGGGGAACACCGGGGAGCTGTTTTTT CASSVQGNTGELFF
NA TRBJ2-5 TRBV24-1 NA TGCGCCACCAGTGATCCGGGACGAGGATTGGAGACCCAGTACTTC CATSDPGRGLETQYF